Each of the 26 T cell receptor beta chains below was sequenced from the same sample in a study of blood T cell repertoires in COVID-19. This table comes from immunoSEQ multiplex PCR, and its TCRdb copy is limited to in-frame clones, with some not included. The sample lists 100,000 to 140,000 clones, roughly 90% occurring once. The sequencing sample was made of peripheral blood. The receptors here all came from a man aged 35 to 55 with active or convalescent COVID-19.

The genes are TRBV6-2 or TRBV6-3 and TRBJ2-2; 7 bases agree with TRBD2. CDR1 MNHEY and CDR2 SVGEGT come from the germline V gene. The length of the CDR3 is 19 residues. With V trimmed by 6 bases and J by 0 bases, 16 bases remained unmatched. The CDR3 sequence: CASSRPPWEGTANTGELFF. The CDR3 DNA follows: TGTGCCAGCAGCCGCCCGCCGTGGGAGGGGACCGCGAACACCGGGGAGCTGTTTTTT.

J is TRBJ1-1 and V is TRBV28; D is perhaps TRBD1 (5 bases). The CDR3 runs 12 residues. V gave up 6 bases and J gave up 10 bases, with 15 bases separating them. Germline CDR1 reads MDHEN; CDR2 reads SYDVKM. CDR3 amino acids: CASSLRQTPAFF. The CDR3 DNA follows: TGTGCCAGCAGCCTTCGACAGACCCCAGCTTTCTTT. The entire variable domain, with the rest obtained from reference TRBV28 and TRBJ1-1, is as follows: DVKVTQSSRYLVKRTGEKVFLECVQDMDHENMFWYRQDPGLGLRLIYFSYDVKMKEKGDIPEGYSVSREKKERFSLILESASTNQTSMYLCASSLRQTPAFFGQGTRLTVV.

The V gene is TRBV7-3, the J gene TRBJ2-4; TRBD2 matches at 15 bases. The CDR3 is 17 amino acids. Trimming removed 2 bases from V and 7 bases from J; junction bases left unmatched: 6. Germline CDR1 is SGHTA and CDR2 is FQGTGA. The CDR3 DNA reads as TGTGCCAGCAGCTTACAACCCGGGACTAGCGGGAGGAACATTCAGTACTTC. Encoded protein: CASSLQPGTSGRNIQYF.

The CDR3 coding sequence is TGTGCCAGCTCACCAAATGCACAGGGTCTTGCTGGGGCCAACGTCCTGACTTTC. This codes for CASSPNAQGLAGANVLTF. The rearrangement joins TRBV18 to TRBJ2-6; D possibly corresponds to TRBD1 (6 bases). Trimming removed 2 bases from V and 2 bases from J, with 16 bases in between. The CDR3 sequence is 18 residues long. The germline V gene encodes CDR1 KGHSH and CDR2 LQKENI.

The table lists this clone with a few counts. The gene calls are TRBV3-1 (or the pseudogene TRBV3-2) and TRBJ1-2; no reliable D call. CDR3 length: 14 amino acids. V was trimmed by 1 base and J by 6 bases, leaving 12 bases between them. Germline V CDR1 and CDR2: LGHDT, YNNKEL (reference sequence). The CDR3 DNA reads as TGTGCCAGCAGCCAAGCGGGAAATCATCATGGCTACACCTTC. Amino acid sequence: CASSQAGNHHGYTF.

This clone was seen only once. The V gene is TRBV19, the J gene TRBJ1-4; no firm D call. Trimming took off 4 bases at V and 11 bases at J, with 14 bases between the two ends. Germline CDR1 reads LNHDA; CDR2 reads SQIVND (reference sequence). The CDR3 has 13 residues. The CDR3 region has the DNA TGTGCCAGTAGTAGCCAGCCGCGGATGAAACTGTTTTTT. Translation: CASSSQPRMKLFF.

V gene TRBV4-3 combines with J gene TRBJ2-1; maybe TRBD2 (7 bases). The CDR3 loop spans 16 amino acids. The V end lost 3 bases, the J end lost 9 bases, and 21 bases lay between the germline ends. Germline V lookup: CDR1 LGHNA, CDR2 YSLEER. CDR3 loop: CASSQGAGTTISEQFF. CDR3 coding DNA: TGCGCCAGCAGCCAGGGGGCCGGGACTACCATTAGTGAGCAGTTCTTC.

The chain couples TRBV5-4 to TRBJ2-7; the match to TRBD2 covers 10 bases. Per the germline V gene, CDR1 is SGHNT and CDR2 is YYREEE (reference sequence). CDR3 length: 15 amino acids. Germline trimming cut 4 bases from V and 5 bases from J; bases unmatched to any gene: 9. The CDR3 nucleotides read TGTGCCAGCAGCCCTCAAGCGGGAGGGGTAGACGAGCAGTACTTC. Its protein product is CASSPQAGGVDEQYF. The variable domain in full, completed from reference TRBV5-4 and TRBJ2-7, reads ETGVTQSPTHLIKTRGQQVTLRCSSQSGHNTVSWYQQALGQGPQFIFQYYREEENGRGNFPPRFSGLQFPNYSSELNVNALELDDSALYLCASSPQAGGVDEQYFGPGTRLTVT.

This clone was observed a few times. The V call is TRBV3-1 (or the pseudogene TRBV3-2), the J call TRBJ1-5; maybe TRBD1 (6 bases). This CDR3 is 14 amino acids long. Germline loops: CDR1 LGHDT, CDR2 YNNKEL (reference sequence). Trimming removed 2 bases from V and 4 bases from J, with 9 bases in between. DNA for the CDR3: TGTGCCAGCAGCCAAACAGGGAAGAATCAGCCCCAGCATTTT. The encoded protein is CASSQTGKNQPQHF.

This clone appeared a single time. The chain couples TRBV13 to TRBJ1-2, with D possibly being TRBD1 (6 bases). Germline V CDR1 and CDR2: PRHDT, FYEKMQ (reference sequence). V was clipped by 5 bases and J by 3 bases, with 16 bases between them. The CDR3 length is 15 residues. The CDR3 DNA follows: TGTGCCAGCAGCCGCCAGGGGCGCCAGGACTATGGCTACACCTTC. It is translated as CASSRQGRQDYGYTF.

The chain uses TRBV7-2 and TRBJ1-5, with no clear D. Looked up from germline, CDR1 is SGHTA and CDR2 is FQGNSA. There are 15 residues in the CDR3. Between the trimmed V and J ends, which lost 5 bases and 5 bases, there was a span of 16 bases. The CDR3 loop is CASSPRGVMHQPQHF. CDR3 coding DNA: TGTGCCAGCAGCCCCCGCGGAGTGATGCATCAGCCCCAGCATTTT.

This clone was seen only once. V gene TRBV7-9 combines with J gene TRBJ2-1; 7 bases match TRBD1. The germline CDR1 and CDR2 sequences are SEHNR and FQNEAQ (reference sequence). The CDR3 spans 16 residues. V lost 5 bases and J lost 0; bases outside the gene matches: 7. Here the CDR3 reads CASSPRQGTSYNEQFF. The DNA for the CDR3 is TGTGCCAGCAGCCCTAGACAGGGAACCTCCTACAATGAGCAGTTCTTC. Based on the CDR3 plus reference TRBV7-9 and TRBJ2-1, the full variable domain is DTGVSQNPRHKITKRGQNVTFRCDPISEHNRLYWYRQTLGQGPEFLTYFQNEAQLEKSRLLSDRFSAERPKGSFSTLEIQRTEQGDSAMYLCASSPRQGTSYNEQFFGPGTRLTVL.

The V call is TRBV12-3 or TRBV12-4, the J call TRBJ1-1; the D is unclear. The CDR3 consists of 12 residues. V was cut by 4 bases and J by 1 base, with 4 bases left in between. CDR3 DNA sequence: TGTGCCAGCAGTTACAGGAACACTGAAGCTTTCTTT. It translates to CASSYRNTEAFF.

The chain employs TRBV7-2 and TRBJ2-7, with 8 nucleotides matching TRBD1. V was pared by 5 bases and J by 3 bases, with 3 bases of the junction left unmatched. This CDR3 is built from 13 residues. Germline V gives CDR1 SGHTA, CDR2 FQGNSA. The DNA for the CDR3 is TGTGCCAGCAGCATCGACAGGGGCTACGAGCAGTACTTC. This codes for CASSIDRGYEQYF. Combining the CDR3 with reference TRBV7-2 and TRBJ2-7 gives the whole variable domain GAGVSQSPSNKVTEKGKDVELRCDPISGHTALYWYRQSLGQGLEFLIYFQGNSAPDKSGLPSDRFSAERTGGSVSTLTIQRTQQEDSAVYLCASSIDRGYEQYFGPGTRLTVT.

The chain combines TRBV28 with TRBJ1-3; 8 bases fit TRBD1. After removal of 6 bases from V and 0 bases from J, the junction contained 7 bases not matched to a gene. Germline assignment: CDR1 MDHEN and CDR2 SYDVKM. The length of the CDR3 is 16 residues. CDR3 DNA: TGTGCCAGCAGGGGGCCGGGACAGGCCTCTGGAAACACCATATATTTT. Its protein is CASRGPGQASGNTIYF.

CDR3 DNA sequence: TGTGCCAGCAGCTGGGAGACTAGCGGGCTTCAGTACTTC. This translates into CASSWETSGLQYF. The chain couples TRBV5-6 to TRBJ2-4; 10 positions agree with TRBD2. With 3 bases clipped from V and 11 bases from J, the junction kept 5 bases outside the gene matches. CDR3 length: 13 residues. Per the germline V gene, CDR1 is SGHDT and CDR2 is YYEEEE. Based on the CDR3 plus reference TRBV5-6 and TRBJ2-4, the full variable domain is DAGVTQSPTHLIKTRGQQVTLRCSPKSGHDTVSWYQQALGQGPQFIFQYYEEEERQRGNFPDRFSGHQFPNYSSELNVNALLLGDSALYLCASSWETSGLQYFGAGTRLSVL.

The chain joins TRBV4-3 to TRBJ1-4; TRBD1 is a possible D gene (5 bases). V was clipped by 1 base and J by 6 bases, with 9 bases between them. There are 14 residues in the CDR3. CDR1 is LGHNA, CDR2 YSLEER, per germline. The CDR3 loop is CASSQVLGDEKLFF. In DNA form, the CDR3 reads TGCGCCAGCAGCCAAGTCCTAGGGGATGAAAAACTGTTTTTT.

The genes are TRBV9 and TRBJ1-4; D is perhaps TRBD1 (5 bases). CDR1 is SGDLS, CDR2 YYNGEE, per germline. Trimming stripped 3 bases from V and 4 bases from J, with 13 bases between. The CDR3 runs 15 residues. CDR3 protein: CASSAQGTGNEKLFF. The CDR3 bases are TGTGCCAGCAGCGCCCAGGGCACCGGTAATGAAAAACTGTTTTTT. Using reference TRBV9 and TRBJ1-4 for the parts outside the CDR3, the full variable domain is DSGVTQTPKHLITATGQRVTLRCSPRSGDLSVYWYQQSLDQGLQFLIQYYNGEERAKGNILERFSAQQFPDLHSELNLSSLELGDSALYFCASSAQGTGNEKLFFGSGTQLSVL.

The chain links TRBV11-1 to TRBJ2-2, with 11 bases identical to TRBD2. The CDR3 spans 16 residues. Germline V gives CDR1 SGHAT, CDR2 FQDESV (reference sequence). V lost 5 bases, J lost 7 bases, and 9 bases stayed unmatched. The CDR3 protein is CASSTLAGVQNGELFF. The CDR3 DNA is TGTGCCAGCAGCACACTAGCGGGAGTCCAGAACGGGGAGCTGTTTTTT.

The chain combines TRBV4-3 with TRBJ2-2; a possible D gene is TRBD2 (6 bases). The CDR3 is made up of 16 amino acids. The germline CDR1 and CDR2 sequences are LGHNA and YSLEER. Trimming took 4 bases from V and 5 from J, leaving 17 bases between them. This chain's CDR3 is CASSPGLAKLTGELFF. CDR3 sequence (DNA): TGCGCCAGCAGCCCCGGGCTAGCGAAATTGACCGGGGAGCTGTTTTTT.

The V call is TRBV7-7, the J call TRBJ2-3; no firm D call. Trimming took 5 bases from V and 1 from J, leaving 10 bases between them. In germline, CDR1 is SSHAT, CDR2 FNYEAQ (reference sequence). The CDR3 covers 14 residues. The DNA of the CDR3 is TGTGCCAGCAGCGCGTCCGGAGGCACAGATACGCAGTATTTT. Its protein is CASSASGGTDTQYF.

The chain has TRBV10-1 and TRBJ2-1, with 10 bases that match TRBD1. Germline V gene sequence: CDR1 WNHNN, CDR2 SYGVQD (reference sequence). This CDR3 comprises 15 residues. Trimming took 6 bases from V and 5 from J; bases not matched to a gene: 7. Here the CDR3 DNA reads TGCGCCAGCAGCGCCGGGACAGGGGTTAACAATGAGCAGTTCTTC. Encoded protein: CASSAGTGVNNEQFF.

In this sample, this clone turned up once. CDR3 DNA: TGTGCCATCTTATCAAGGGGGAACACTGAAGCTTTCTTT. It codes for CAILSRGNTEAFF. The V call is TRBV10-3, the J call TRBJ1-1; D perhaps matches TRBD1 (5 bases). Trimming stripped 8 bases from V and 1 base from J, with 11 bases between. From germline, CDR1 is ENHRY and CDR2 SYGVKD. The CDR3 is 13 amino acids.

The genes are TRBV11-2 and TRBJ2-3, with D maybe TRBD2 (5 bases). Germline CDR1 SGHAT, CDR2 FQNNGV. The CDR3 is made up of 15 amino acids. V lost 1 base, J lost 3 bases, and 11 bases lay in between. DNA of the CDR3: TGTGCCAGCAGCTTAGGGCGACTATCGACAGATACGCAGTATTTT. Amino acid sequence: CASSLGRLSTDTQYF.

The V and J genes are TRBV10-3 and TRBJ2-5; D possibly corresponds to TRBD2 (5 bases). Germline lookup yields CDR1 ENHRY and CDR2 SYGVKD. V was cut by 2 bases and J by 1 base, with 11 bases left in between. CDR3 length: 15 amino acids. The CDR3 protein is CAISERGLFQETQYF. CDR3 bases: TGTGCCATCAGTGAGCGCGGGCTTTTCCAAGAGACCCAGTACTTC.

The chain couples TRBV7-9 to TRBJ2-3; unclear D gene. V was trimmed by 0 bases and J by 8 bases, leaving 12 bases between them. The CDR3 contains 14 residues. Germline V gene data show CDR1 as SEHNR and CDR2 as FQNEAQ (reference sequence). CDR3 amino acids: CASSLAADFVTQYF. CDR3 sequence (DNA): TGTGCCAGCAGCTTAGCGGCTGACTTCGTTACGCAGTATTTT. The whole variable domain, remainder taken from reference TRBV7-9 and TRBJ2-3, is DTGVSQNPRHKITKRGQNVTFRCDPISEHNRLYWYRQTLGQGPEFLTYFQNEAQLEKSRLLSDRFSAERPKGSFSTLEIQRTEQGDSAMYLCASSLAADFVTQYFGPGTRLTVL.